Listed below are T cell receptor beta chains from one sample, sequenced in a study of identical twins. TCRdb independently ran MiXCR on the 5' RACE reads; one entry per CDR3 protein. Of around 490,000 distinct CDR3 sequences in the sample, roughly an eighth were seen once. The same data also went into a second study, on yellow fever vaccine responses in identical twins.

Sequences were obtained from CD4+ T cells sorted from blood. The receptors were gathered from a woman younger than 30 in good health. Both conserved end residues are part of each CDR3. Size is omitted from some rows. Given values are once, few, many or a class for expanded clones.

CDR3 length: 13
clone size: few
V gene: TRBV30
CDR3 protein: CAWAYSGTEGQFF

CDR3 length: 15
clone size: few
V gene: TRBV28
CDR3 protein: CASSETSGRAYEQYF

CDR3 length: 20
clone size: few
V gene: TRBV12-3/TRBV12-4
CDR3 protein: CASSLDRDRGSYANTGELFF

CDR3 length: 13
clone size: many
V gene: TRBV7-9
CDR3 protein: CASSLSLADEQYF

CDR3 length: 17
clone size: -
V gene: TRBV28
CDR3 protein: CASRPTRDRTFGNTIYF

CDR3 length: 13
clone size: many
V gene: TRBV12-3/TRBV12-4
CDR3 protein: CASSFAGGGELFF

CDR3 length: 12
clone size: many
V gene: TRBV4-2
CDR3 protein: CASSQLGREQFF

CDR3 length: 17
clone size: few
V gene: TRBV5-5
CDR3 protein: CASSLAGQGSRSYEQYF

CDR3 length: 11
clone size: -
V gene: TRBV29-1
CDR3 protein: CSVVVFNEQFF

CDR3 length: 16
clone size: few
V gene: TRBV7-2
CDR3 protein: CASSLLPGLITDTQYF

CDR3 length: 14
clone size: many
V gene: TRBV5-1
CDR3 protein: CASRPTGGQETQYF

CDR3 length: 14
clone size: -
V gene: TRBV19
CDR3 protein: CASSSPERTAEAFF

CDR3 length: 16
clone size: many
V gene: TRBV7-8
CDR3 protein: CASSLSPSGAKNIQYF

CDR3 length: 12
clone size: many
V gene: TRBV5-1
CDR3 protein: CASSLGSFEQFF

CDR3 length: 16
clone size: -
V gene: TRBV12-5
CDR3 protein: CASGTPGTGGRETQYF

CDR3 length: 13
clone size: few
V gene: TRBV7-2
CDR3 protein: CASSYSNSYEQYF

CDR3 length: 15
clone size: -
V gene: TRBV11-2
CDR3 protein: CASSRVAGANNEQFF

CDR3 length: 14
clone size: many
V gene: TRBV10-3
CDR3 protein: CAISESGNNYEQYF

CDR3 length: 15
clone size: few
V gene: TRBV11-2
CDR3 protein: CASSLIWGRGETQYF

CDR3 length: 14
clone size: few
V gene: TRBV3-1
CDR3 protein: CASSQGGTQYEQYF

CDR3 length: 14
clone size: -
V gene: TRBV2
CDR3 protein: CASSEEARYNEQFF

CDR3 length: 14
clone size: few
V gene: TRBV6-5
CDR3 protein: CASSYLALGNEQFF

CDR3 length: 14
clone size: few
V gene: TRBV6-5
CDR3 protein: CASSYTWDYNEQFF

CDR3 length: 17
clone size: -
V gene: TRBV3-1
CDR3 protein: CASSQDTQNPPLDEQFF

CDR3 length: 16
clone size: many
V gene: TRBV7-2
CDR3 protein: CASSLFPQKVAVEQFF

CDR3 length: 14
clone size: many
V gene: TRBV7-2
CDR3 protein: CAGGASTYNSPLHF

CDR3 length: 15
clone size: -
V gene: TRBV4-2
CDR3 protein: CASSPPSGRTGELFF

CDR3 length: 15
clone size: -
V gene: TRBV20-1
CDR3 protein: CSARGTRDRLYEQYF

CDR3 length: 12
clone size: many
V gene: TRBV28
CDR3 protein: CASSLQGTEAFF

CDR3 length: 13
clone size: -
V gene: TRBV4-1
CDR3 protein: CASSLTEGEKLFF

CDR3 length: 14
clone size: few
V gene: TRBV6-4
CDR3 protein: CASQRYQNTGELFF

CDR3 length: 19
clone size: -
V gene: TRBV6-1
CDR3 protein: CASSFGQGGGRTSTDTQYF

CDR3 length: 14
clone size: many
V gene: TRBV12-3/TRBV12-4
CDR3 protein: CASSPTTITGELFF

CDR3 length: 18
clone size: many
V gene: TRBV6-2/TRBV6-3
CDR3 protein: CASSSGTSGRASTDTQYF

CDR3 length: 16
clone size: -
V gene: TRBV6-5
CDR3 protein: CASSYSGTANTGELFF

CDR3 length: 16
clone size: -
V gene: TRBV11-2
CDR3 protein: CASSLVGRVGNTEAFF

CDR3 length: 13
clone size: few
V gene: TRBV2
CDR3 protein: CASSAAGAGELFF

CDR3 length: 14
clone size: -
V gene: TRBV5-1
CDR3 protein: CASSLERAENIQYF

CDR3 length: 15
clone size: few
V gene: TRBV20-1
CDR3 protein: CSARGRSSGQETQYF

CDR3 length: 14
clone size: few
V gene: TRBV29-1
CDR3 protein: CSVEPGTGTYEQYF

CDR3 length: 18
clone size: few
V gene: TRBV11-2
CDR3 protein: CASSYMSSWDRPTDTQYF

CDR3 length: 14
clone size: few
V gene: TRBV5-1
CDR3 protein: CASSLTLAKNIQYF

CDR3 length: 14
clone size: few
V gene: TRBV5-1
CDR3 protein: CASSLLFGYTEAFF

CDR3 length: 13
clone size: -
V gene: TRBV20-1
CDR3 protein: CSGRQGIGYGYTF

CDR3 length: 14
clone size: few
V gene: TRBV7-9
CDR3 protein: CASSLAGDRGRGTF

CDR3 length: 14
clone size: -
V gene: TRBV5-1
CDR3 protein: CASSATSASHEQYF

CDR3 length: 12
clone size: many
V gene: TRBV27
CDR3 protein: CASSPRGTEAFF

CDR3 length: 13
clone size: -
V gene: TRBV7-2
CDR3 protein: CASGSSQADTQYF

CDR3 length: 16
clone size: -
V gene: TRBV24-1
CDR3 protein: CATSDTDREWNQPQHF

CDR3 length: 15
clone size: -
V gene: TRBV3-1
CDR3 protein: CASSQGLRMDNTQYF

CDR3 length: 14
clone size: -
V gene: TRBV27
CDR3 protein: CASRTGTLNSPLHF